This T cell receptor beta chain was observed in a study of shared clonotypes between healthy human individuals. On the study more broadly: Two women and three men aged 18 to 49 served as donors.

Libraries were prepared by immunoSEQ multiplex PCR; TCRdb keeps only in-frame clonotypes and omits some of them. The table includes 2 million to 3 million clones, 80% to 95% detected once. This CDR3 region has 15 residues. The V gene lost 0 bases and the J gene lost 1 base, with 10 bases spanning the gap. Germline CDR1 and CDR2: SGDLS and YYNGEE. Only Caucasian adults living in Nashville, Tennessee served as donors. Study-wide results and limits: Generation probability values for non-shared clonotypes were lower than those for clonotypes shared by all four donors.

With respect to this clone: Its specificity is not known.

V gene TRBV9 combines with J gene TRBJ2-5; a possible D gene is TRBD2 (5 bases). The source material was naive CD4+ T cells from PBMCs. Subset noted: CD45RA+ positively selected. This TCR came from a man younger than 30 in good health. Some clones in this sample may be carry-over from other donors' samples. The CDR3: CASSVAAAAQETQYF. CDR3 nucleotide sequence: TGTGCCAGCAGCGTAGCAGCGGCCGCCCAAGAGACCCAGTACTTC.